These 23 T cell receptor beta chains originate from one sample sequenced in a study of T cell repertoires in aging, cancer and after chemotherapy. A mixed TRB-A/B primer pool amplified rearranged TRB by multiplex touch-down PCR. TCRdb independently ran MiXCR on the multiplex PCR reads; one entry per CDR3 protein. The sample contains around 7,000 distinct CDR3 sequences, 35% to 45% of which appear only once. The template was genomic DNA from peripheral blood, not RNA. Sequenced input: blood. These receptors were taken from a human donor in good health.

The sample holds a few counts of this clonotype. The CDR3 spells CASSYSIQYNEKLFF. CDR3 DNA: TGTGCCAGCAGTTACAGTATCCAGTACAATGAAAAACTGTTTTTT. The chain links TRBV6-6 to TRBJ1-4, with D hard to call. V lost 2 bases to trimming and J lost 5 bases, with 12 bases between them. CDR1 and CDR2 from the germline V gene are MNHNY and SVGAGI (reference sequence). The CDR3 is made up of 15 amino acids.

This clonotype was detected a few times. The chain joins TRBV7-2 to TRBJ2-2, with 7 bases fitting TRBD2. The germline CDR1 and CDR2 sequences are SGHTA and FQGNSA. J lost 1 base, V lost 9 bases, and 11 bases had no gene match. The CDR3 has 16 amino acids. The CDR3 bases are TGTGCCAGTCGATACTTCCCGGGGGGGAACACCGGGGAGCTGTTTTTT. It is translated as CASRYFPGGNTGELFF.

In DNA form, the CDR3 reads TGTGCCAGCAGTCTGTACAGGGAAACTGAAGCTTTCTTT. It translates to CASSLYRETEAFF. J is TRBJ1-1 and V is TRBV12-3 or TRBV12-4; tentatively, D is TRBD1 (6 bases). The ends were cut back, 5 bases at V and 5 bases at J, with 12 bases in the middle. The CDR3 is 13 residues long.

This clonotype was counted only a few times. The rearrangement uses TRBV6-6 and TRBJ1-5; 7 bases match TRBD1. With 10 bases clipped from V and 1 base from J, the junction kept 7 bases outside the gene matches. The CDR3 consists of 14 residues. Germline loops: CDR1 MNHNY, CDR2 SVGAGI (reference sequence). The CDR3 region has the DNA TGTGCCACCCAAGGACAGGCGAGCAATCAGCCCCAGCATTTT. Residues: CATQGQASNQPQHF.

The rearrangement links TRBV5-5 to TRBJ2-7, with D possibly being TRBD1 (6 bases). The germline V gene has CDR1 SGHKS and CDR2 YYEKEE (reference sequence). The CDR3 covers 14 residues. Between the trimmed V and J ends, which lost 4 bases and 3 bases, there was a span of 14 bases. CDR3 amino acids: CASSPGDRLYEQYF. In DNA, the CDR3 is TGTGCCAGCAGCCCAGGGGACCGACTCTACGAGCAGTACTTC.

A few counts support this clonotype. J is TRBJ2-2 and V is TRBV7-9; 8 nucleotides agree with TRBD1. The CDR3 runs to 14 residues. Trimming at V came to 0 bases and at J to 13 bases, leaving 7 bases not matched to a gene. Germline CDR1 reads SEHNR; CDR2 reads FQNEAQ (reference sequence). The CDR3 loop is CASSLARGQGALFF. CDR3 DNA: TGTGCCAGCAGCTTAGCGAGAGGACAGGGCGCGCTGTTTTTT.

This chain links TRBV6-1 with TRBJ2-3, with a weak D call TRBD1 (7 bases). Germline-derived CDR1 and CDR2 are MNHNS and SASEGT. This CDR3 contains 16 residues. Trimming left V 6 bases short and J 3 bases short, with 19 bases between. The CDR3 is CASRPLGAGGTDTQYF. Written as DNA, the CDR3 is TGTGCCAGCAGACCCTTGGGGGCAGGGGGGACAGATACGCAGTATTTT.

The chain joins TRBV11-1 to TRBJ2-5; D uncertain. Trimming removed 0 bases from V and 2 bases from J, with 7 bases in between. In germline, CDR1 is SGHAT, CDR2 FQDESV (reference sequence). This CDR3 region has 14 residues. The CDR3 spells CASSLAIKQETQYF. For the CDR3, the DNA is TGTGCCAGCAGCTTAGCCATTAAACAAGAGACCCAGTACTTC.

This clonotype was counted between two and nine times. This chain connects TRBV6-1 to TRBJ2-7; maybe TRBD2 (7 bases). Trimming took off 8 bases at V and 3 bases at J, with 11 bases between the two ends. The V gene's germline CDR1 is MNHNS and CDR2 SASEGT. The length of the CDR3 is 12 residues. The CDR3, as DNA: TGTGCCAGCGGGCGGGGGCTCTACGAGCAGTACTTC. It translates to CASGRGLYEQYF.

This clonotype has only a few counts. The chain is built from TRBV19 and TRBJ1-2; TRBD1 is a possible D gene (6 bases). CDR1 and CDR2 (germline): LNHDA, SQIVND (reference sequence). This CDR3 contains 14 residues. Trimming removed 3 bases at V and 4 bases at J, with 12 bases between. CDR3 residues: CASSIRDRSYGYTF. The CDR3 DNA follows: TGTGCCAGTAGTATCCGAGACAGGAGCTATGGCTACACCTTC.

This chain uses TRBV6-2 or TRBV6-3 with TRBJ2-3; the match to TRBD2 covers 10 bases. Trimming took 6 bases from V and 6 from J; bases not matched to a gene: 6. Germline V gives CDR1 MNHEY, CDR2 SVGEGT. The CDR3 loop spans 14 amino acids. Written as DNA, the CDR3 is TGTGCCAGCAGGGGAGCGGGGGGGTCGGATACGCAGTATTTT. Its protein product is CASRGAGGSDTQYF.

In this sample, this clonotype turned up a few times. The rearrangement links TRBV6-5 to TRBJ2-6, with D possibly TRBD2 on 6 matching bases. The CDR3 has 16 residues. Germline lookup yields CDR1 MNHEY and CDR2 SVGAGI. Trimming took 6 bases from V and 0 from J, leaving 12 bases between them. CDR3 nucleotides: TGTGCCAGCAGCCGAGGGACTCCCTCTGGGGCCAACGTCCTGACTTTC. Protein: CASSRGTPSGANVLTF.

A few counts support this clonotype. This sequence joins TRBV14 and TRBJ2-3; 8 bases line up with TRBD1. This CDR3 comprises 14 residues. CDR1 is SGHDN and CDR2 is FVKESK in the germline V gene. Trimming took 1 base from V and 6 from J; bases not matched to a gene: 3. CDR3 amino acids: CASSQGQGLDTQYF. For the CDR3, the DNA is TGTGCCAGCAGCCAAGGACAGGGGCTCGATACGCAGTATTTT. The whole variable domain, remainder taken from reference TRBV14 and TRBJ2-3, is EAGVTQFPSHSVIEKGQTVTLRCDPISGHDNLYWYRRVMGKEIKFLLHFVKESKQDESGMPNNRFLAERTGGTYSTLKVQPAELEDSGVYFCASSQGQGLDTQYFGPGTRLTVL.

The chain joins TRBV5-6 to TRBJ2-6; D is perhaps TRBD2 (6 bases). With 3 bases removed from V and 4 bases from J, the gap between germline ends came to 11 bases. CDR1 is SGHDT and CDR2 is YYEEEE in the germline V gene. This CDR3 has 15 amino acids. For the CDR3, the DNA is TGTGCCAGCAGCTGGGAGGTTACCGGGGCCAACGTCCTGACTTTC. Protein: CASSWEVTGANVLTF.

This clonotype was observed a few times. The V call is TRBV7-6, the J call TRBJ2-7; 8 bases match TRBD1. CDR3 length: 15 amino acids. Trimming at V came to 1 base and at J to 2 bases, leaving 4 bases not matched to a gene. Germline CDR1 reads SGHVS; CDR2 reads FNYEAQ. This chain's CDR3 is CASSLDPGQAYEQYF. The CDR3, as DNA: TGTGCCAGCAGCTTAGACCCGGGACAGGCCTACGAGCAGTACTTC.

This chain joins TRBV19 and TRBJ1-2; 8 nucleotides match TRBD1. Trimming at V came to 5 bases and at J to 4 bases, leaving 9 bases not matched to a gene. Germline lookup yields CDR1 LNHDA and CDR2 SQIVND (reference sequence). The CDR3 consists of 15 residues. The CDR3 reads CASSSHGTGLYGYTF. CDR3 nucleotides: TGTGCCAGTAGTTCCCACGGGACAGGCCTCTATGGCTACACCTTC.

This clonotype was counted only a few times. The V call is TRBV20-1, the J call TRBJ2-7; D possibly matches TRBD1 or TRBD2 (6 bases each). This CDR3 is 13 amino acids long. Trimming removed 0 bases at V and 6 bases at J, with 12 bases between. Looked up from germline, CDR1 is DFQATT and CDR2 is SNEGSKA (reference sequence). CDR3 DNA sequence: TGCAGTGCTAGAGATTTGGAGGGGGTCGAGCAGTACTTC. Protein product: CSARDLEGVEQYF.

V gene TRBV7-9 combines with J gene TRBJ1-6, with D perhaps matching TRBD1 (6 bases). The germline V gene encodes CDR1 SEHNR and CDR2 FQNEAQ (reference sequence). V lost 8 bases and J lost 5, with 16 bases in between. The CDR3 loop spans 15 amino acids. CDR3 sequence: CASGTGGINNSPLHF. CDR3 nucleotides: TGTGCCAGCGGGACGGGGGGCATTAATAATTCACCCCTCCACTTT.

The V and J genes are TRBV4-1 and TRBJ1-1; D not certain. Germline V lookup: CDR1 MGHRA, CDR2 YSYEKL. The V end was cut by 0 bases, the J end by 0 bases, with 5 bases between. The CDR3 contains 14 residues. The CDR3 here is CASSQDKLNTEAFF. The CDR3 coding sequence is TGCGCCAGCAGCCAAGATAAGCTGAACACTGAAGCTTTCTTT.

The chain has TRBV5-4 and TRBJ2-7; 8 positions agree with TRBD2. The germline CDR1 and CDR2 sequences are SGHNT and YYREEE (reference sequence). The V and J ends lost 4 bases and 9 bases, in that order; junction bases with no gene match: 12. CDR3 length: 14 amino acids. The CDR3 region is CASSPGTSWGRQYF. CDR3 DNA: TGTGCCAGCAGCCCCGGGACTAGTTGGGGCAGGCAGTACTTC.

This clonotype has more than one count but fewer than ten. The genes are TRBV6-2 or TRBV6-3 and TRBJ2-2; D gene uncertain. This CDR3 contains 14 residues. The germline gives CDR1 MNHEY, CDR2 SVGEGT. The V and J ends lost 0 bases and 7 bases respectively, with 9 bases between them. As DNA, the CDR3 is TGTGCCAGCAGTTACTCAGGCCCAGTCGGGGAGCTGTTTTTT. This codes for CASSYSGPVGELFF.

This rearrangement joins TRBV5-4 to TRBJ1-2; weak D call: TRBD1 (5 bases). This CDR3 has 13 amino acids. The V and J ends lost 0 bases and 5 bases respectively, with 8 bases between them. In germline, CDR1 is SGHNT, CDR2 YYREEE (reference sequence). The CDR3 nucleotides are TGTGCCAGCAGCTTGGTGACAGCATATGGCTACACCTTC. Amino acids: CASSLVTAYGYTF.

This clonotype showed up just a few times. The chain couples TRBV20-1 to TRBJ2-7; unclear D gene. CDR3 length: 12 residues. Trimming removed 3 bases at V and 2 bases at J, with 8 bases between. Germline CDR1 is DFQATT and CDR2 is SNEGSKA (reference sequence). In DNA form, the CDR3 reads TGCAGTGCTAGTGAGGACCCCTACGAGCAGTACTTC. Translating it yields CSASEDPYEQYF.